This T cell receptor (beta chain) was sequenced in a study of blood T cells in healthy people across ages. Points from the study as a whole: Observed TCR beta diversity per million T cells went down as age went up. This fall followed a roughly linear course with age.

V lost 6 bases to trimming and J lost 6 bases; unmatched junction nucleotides: 4. Looked up from germline, CDR1 is MGHRA and CDR2 is YSYEKL. CDR3 length: 15 residues. Then a second PCR, running roughly 7 to 11 cycles, was carried out with a sample-barcoded 5' primer and a J-beta primer mix. A single record per CDR3 protein comes from TCRdb applying MiXCR to the 5' RACE reads. Of around 780,000 distinct CDR3 sequences in the sample, 20% to 30% were seen once. A note on this clonotype: Its target is not known.

These data also formed part of another study, on T cells of mothers and their children. From that report: The data showed no persistent microchimeric T cell clones.

Sequencing was done on a sample of blood. The TCR was taken from a boy aged 5-17 years in good health. The V gene is TRBV4-1, the J gene TRBJ2-1, with 14 bases that match TRBD2. CDR3 coding DNA: TGCGCCAGCAGGTTGACTAGCGGGAGGGGCAATGAGCAGTTCTTC. Its translation is CASRLTSGRGNEQFF.